The entry that follows covers one T cell receptor beta chain sequence. Described treatment: over 15 received Ad26.COV2.S at low or high dose, single or two shots; roughly 5 received placebo; per-sample allocation not given. Sampling was done on day 63 after the first vaccine or placebo injection. The data derive from a study of Ad26.COV2.S vaccination and SARS-CoV-2 variants. Sequencing was performed with immunoSEQ multiplex PCR; in TCRdb, only in-frame clones are kept and a portion is missing. The sample has some 520,000 clones, roughly nine tenths seen once. There are 15 residues in the CDR3. The V gene lost 11 bases and the J gene lost 1 base, with 18 bases spanning the gap. Germline assignment: CDR1 MNHEY and CDR2 SVGAGI.

This receptor was taken from a person aged 18-65 years who received the Ad26.COV2.S COVID-19 vaccine or a placebo. Sequenced material: peripheral blood, taken in a trial of Ad26.COV2.S vaccine versus placebo. The genes are TRBV6-5 and TRBJ2-1; tentatively, D is TRBD1 (6 bases). This CDR3 is CASRRGGGSYNEQFF. The CDR3 DNA follows: TGTGCCTCGAGGAGAGGGGGTGGGTCCTACAATGAGCAGTTCTTC.